This TCR beta chain comes out of a study of OX40 agonist ivuxolimab in advanced cancers. Study context: Three patients, one with hepatocellular carcinoma and two with cutaneous melanoma, achieved partial responses.

Assay: immunoSEQ multiplex PCR; the TCRdb copy retains only in-frame clones and omits some. The table includes roughly 70,000 clones, around 89% detected once. CDR1 SGHDT and CDR2 YYEEEE come from the germline V gene. V lost 4 bases, J lost 11 bases, and 15 bases lay in between. The CDR3 totals 12 residues. Concerning this clone: Its specificity is not known.

Study conclusions and caveats: At 0.1-3.0 mg/kg, partial responders had clonal expansion among the lowest observed. The antigens recognized by the expanded peripheral T cells, that is their antigen specificity, were not determined. Expanded clones were, on average, more numerous in CD8+ T cells than in CD4+.

This TCR was recovered from an adult with an advanced solid tumor such as melanoma, head and neck, liver or kidney cancer. Sample: CD4+ or CD8+ T cells sorted from blood, taken in a trial of the OX40 agonist ivuxolimab. The chain carries TRBV5-6 and TRBJ1-1; D is unresolved. In DNA form, the CDR3 reads TGTGCCAGCAGCCCCCTCGGAGCTGCGGCTTTCTTT. Encoded protein: CASSPLGAAAFF.